Sequencing of this T cell receptor beta chain was carried out in a study of OX40 agonist ivuxolimab in advanced cancers. About the research overall: A history of anti-PD-1, anti-PD-L1 or anti-CTLA-4 therapy was acceptable, and 40% had some.

A note on this clone: Its antigen remains unidentified.

The germline gives CDR1 MNHNS, CDR2 SASEGT. The CDR3 extends over 15 amino acids. V lost 7 bases, J lost 1 base, and 6 bases stayed unmatched. Study-wide findings and caveats: Clonal expansion by week 6 occurred in CD4+ and CD8+ blood T cells (at 0.1 to 3.0 mg/kg).

Generated by immunoSEQ multiplex PCR, the TCRdb table keeps only in-frame clones and is missing some. Of 40,000 to 55,000 clones in the sample, about four fifths were seen once. The sample in question was CD4+ or CD8+ T cells sorted from blood, obtained in a trial of the OX40 agonist ivuxolimab. The TCR originated in an adult with an advanced solid tumor such as melanoma, head and neck, liver or kidney cancer. The V and J genes are TRBV6-1 and TRBJ1-5; TRBD1 matches at 8 bases. CDR3 bases: TGTGCCAGCACAGAGGACAGGGCCAGCAATCAGCCCCAGCATTTT. It is translated as CASTEDRASNQPQHF.